What follows are 2 T cell receptor beta chains derived from one specimen sequenced in a study of OX40 agonist ivuxolimab in advanced cancers. Profiled with immunoSEQ multiplex PCR; TCRdb holds only in-frame clones, not every one. The top ten hold 0.76% of the sample, which has some 58,000 clones, 88% seen once. Sequences were derived from CD4+ or CD8+ T cells sorted from blood, sampled in a trial of the OX40 agonist ivuxolimab. These receptors were taken from an adult with an advanced solid tumor such as melanoma, head and neck, liver or kidney cancer.

The genes are TRBV19 and TRBJ2-7, with TRBD2 identical over 9 bases. V dropped 5 bases and J dropped 2; count of bases not matched to a gene: 7. The CDR3 runs to 15 residues. Germline CDR1 reads LNHDA; CDR2 reads SQIVND (reference sequence). Written as DNA, the CDR3 is TGTGCCAGTAGTGAGGTAGCGGGAGCCCCCTACGAGCAGTACTTC. Its translation: CASSEVAGAPYEQYF.

This chain links TRBV4-3 with TRBJ2-3; tentative D call: TRBD2 (5 bases). The CDR3 loop spans 15 amino acids. The V end lost 4 bases, the J end lost 2 bases, and 13 bases lay between the germline ends. CDR1 is LGHNA, CDR2 YSLEER, per germline. The CDR3 region is CASSPQADATDTQYF. For the CDR3, the DNA is TGCGCCAGCAGCCCGCAAGCGGACGCCACAGATACGCAGTATTTT.